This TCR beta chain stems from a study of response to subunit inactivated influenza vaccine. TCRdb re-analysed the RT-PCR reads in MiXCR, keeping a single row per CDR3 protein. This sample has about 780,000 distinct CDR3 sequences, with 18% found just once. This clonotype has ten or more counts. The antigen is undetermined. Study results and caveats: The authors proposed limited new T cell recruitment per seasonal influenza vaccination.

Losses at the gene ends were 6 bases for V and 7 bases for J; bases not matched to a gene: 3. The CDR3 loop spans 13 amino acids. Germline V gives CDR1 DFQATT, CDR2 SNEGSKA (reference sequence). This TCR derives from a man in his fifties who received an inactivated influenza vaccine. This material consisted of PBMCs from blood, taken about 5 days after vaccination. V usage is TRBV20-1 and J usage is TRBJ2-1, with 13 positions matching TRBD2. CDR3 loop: CSAATSGRNEQFF. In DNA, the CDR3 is TGCAGTGCCGCGACTAGCGGGAGGAATGAGCAGTTCTTC.